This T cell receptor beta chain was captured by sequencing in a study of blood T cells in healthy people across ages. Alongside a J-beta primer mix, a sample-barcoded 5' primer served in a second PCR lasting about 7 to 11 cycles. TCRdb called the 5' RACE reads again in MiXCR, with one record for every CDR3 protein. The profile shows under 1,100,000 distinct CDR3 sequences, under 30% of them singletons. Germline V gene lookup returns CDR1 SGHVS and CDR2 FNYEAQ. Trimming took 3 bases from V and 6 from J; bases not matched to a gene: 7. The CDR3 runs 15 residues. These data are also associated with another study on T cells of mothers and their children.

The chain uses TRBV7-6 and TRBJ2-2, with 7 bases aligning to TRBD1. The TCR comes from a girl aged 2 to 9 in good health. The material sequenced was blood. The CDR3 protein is CASSLGQRWSGELFF. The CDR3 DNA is TGTGCCAGCAGCTTGGGACAGCGTTGGTCCGGGGAGCTGTTTTTT.